This entry lists 6 T cell receptor beta chains sequenced from one sample in a study of cytomegalovirus exposure and HLA in healthy donors (dated by TCRdb to 2015 to 2018). Libraries came from the immunoSEQ multiplex PCR assay. The multiplex PCR relied on a mix of 60 forward primers for TCR Vbeta segments and 13 reverse primers for TCR Jbeta segments. Not all clones reach the TCRdb copy of this immuneACCESS table, which keeps in-frame sequences only. Checked studies attribute under half of the gap to unresolved V genes and leave the rest unexplained. In all, the sample holds some 180,000 clones, and 70% to 80% of those were seen once. The ten largest clones represent around 14% of the sample. The sequencing input was PBMCs. These receptors originate from a woman in her 30s in good health and CMV-seropositive.

V usage is TRBV4-3 and J usage is TRBJ2-4, with D possibly TRBD1 on 6 matching bases. Germline CDR1 is LGHNA and CDR2 is YSLEER. Trimming took off 4 bases at V and 6 bases at J, with 13 bases between the two ends. The length of the CDR3 is 14 residues. The DNA for the CDR3 is TGCGCCAGCAGCCCAACAGGGCCAGGAAACATTCAGTACTTC. Translating it yields CASSPTGPGNIQYF.

This clone came up a few times. The genes are TRBV27 and TRBJ2-7; 10 bases match TRBD2. The CDR3 consists of 14 residues. With V trimmed by 7 bases and J by 2 bases, 5 bases remained unmatched. Looked up from germline, CDR1 is MNHEY and CDR2 is SMNVEV (reference sequence). The CDR3 sequence is CASKLAGQTYEQYF. The CDR3 DNA reads as TGTGCCAGCAAACTAGCGGGGCAAACCTACGAGCAGTACTTC.

This clone was found once. V and J are TRBV19 and TRBJ1-5; 7 nucleotides line up with TRBD1. The junction had 5 bases not matched to a gene; V was cut back by 6 bases and J by 0 bases. Germline V lookup: CDR1 LNHDA, CDR2 SQIVND (reference sequence). The CDR3 contains 15 residues. Written as DNA, the CDR3 is TGTGCCAGTAGCAGACAGGGTTATAGCAATCAGCCCCAGCATTTT. It translates to CASSRQGYSNQPQHF.

The rearrangement joins TRBV19 to TRBJ1-5; 9 nucleotides match TRBD1. V lost 9 bases to trimming and J lost 4 bases; unmatched junction nucleotides: 10. This CDR3 spans 15 amino acids. Germline lookup yields CDR1 LNHDA and CDR2 SQIVND (reference sequence). The CDR3 DNA reads as TGTGCCAGCGATTTCACAGGGGGCTGGAATCAGCCCCAGCATTTT. This encodes CASDFTGGWNQPQHF.

V is TRBV28 and J is TRBJ2-5; 9 positions agree with TRBD1. V shed 9 bases and J 5 bases; nucleotides not matched to a gene: 10. The germline CDR1 and CDR2 sequences are MDHEN and SYDVKM. The CDR3 loop spans 14 amino acids. The CDR3 DNA sequence: TGTGCCAGTACCGGGACAGGGTTTTCGGAGACCCAGTACTTC. Its protein product is CASTGTGFSETQYF.

The chain recombines TRBV5-6 with TRBJ1-6, with 11 bases aligning to TRBD1. Germline lookup yields CDR1 SGHDT and CDR2 YYEEEE. This CDR3 is built from 16 residues. V shed 3 bases, J shed 2 bases, and the junction held 1 base outside the gene matches. CDR3: CASSSGQGAYNSPLHF. CDR3 sequence (DNA): TGTGCCAGCAGCTCGGGACAGGGGGCCTATAATTCACCCCTCCACTTT.